The rows below give T cell receptor beta chains drawn from one sample of a study of CD8 T cells in Susac syndrome. TCRdb analysed the immunoSEQ multiplex PCR reads with MiXCR anew, one entry per CDR3 protein. The sample has under 200,000 distinct CDR3 sequences, roughly 95% seen once; the top ten hold 0.08% to 0.11%. Sequenced: CD4+ T cells from PBMCs. These receptors all come from a human donor in good health. Each CDR3 is given with its conserved first and last residue. A D gene is named only where the DNA matches it firmly. Size values are once, few and many counts, or a class for expanded clones, and some rows have none.

v_call	clone_size	d_call	j_call	cdr3_nt	cdr3_aa
TRBV12-3/TRBV12-4	-	TRBD2	TRBJ2-3	TGTGCCAGCAGTCGACGGAGCGGGGGGATAGATACGCAGTATTTT	CASSRRSGGIDTQYF
TRBV9	-	-	TRBJ2-4	TGTGCCAGCAGCGTAGACCCTAGCCAAAACATTCAGTACTTC	CASSVDPSQNIQYF
TRBV12-3/TRBV12-4	few	TRBD2	TRBJ2-1	TGTGCCAGCAGTTTTCTAGCGGGAGGCTACAATGAGCAGTTCTTC	CASSFLAGGYNEQFF
TRBV5-1	-	-	TRBJ2-7	TGCGCCAGCAGCCAAACAGGGACTCAGTACGAGCAGTACTTC	CASSQTGTQYEQYF
TRBV9	once	-	TRBJ2-5	TGTGCCAGCAGCGTTTTGTGGGGTTACCAAGAGACCCAGTACTTC	CASSVLWGYQETQYF
TRBV23-1	-	-	TRBJ2-7	TGCGCCAGCAGTCAATCGGGCAGGGCTCTCTACGAGCAGTACTTC	CASSQSGRALYEQYF
TRBV25-1	-	TRBD1	TRBJ2-1	TGTGCCACCTCGAGACAGGGGGAAATCTACAATGAGCAGTTCTTC	CATSRQGEIYNEQFF
TRBV12-3/TRBV12-4	-	-	TRBJ1-5	TGTGCCAGCAGGGGTAGCGGCGACGGGGATCAGCCCCAGCATTTT	CASRGSGDGDQPQHF
TRBV7-9	once	-	TRBJ2-5	TGTGCCAGCAGCTTATCATCAGGGCTATTGGGGACCCAGTACTTC	CASSLSSGLLGTQYF
TRBV24-1	once	-	TRBJ1-1	TGTGCCACCAGTTTGTCGAGGGGCACTGAAGCTTTCTTT	CATSLSRGTEAFF
TRBV29-1	-	-	TRBJ2-2	TGCAGCGTTTACAGCGCGAACACCGGGGAGCTGTTTTTT	CSVYSANTGELFF
TRBV10-2	-	-	TRBJ2-4	TGCGCCAGCAGTGAGTCGAAGGCCGGGAACATTCAGTACTTC	CASSESKAGNIQYF
TRBV10-3	-	-	TRBJ1-1	TGTGCCATCAGTGAGTCGGGGGGGGCAGTGACTGAAGCTTTCTTT	CAISESGGAVTEAFF
TRBV7-9	-	-	TRBJ2-1	TGTGCCAGCAGCTCCAGGGGCAATGAGCAGTTCTTC	CASSSRGNEQFF
TRBV10-3	-	-	TRBJ2-7	TGTGCCATCAGTGACCCCTACGAGCAGTACTTC	CAISDPYEQYF
TRBV28	-	-	TRBJ1-5	TGTGCCAGCAGTTCCCGCCGGGGTCTCCCGGGACAGCCCCAGCATTTT	CASSSRRGLPGQPQHF
TRBV6-2/TRBV6-3	-	TRBD1	TRBJ2-7	TGTGCCAGCAGTTCCGGGACAGGGCTTTCCGAGCAGTACTTC	CASSSGTGLSEQYF
TRBV7-9	-	-	TRBJ2-6	TGTGCCAGCAGCTCCCCGACAGGAACTCTGGGGGCCAACGTCCTGACTTTC	CASSSPTGTLGANVLTF
TRBV20-1	-	-	TRBJ1-1	TGCAGTGCTGCAGCCCTGCGGAACACTGAAGCTTTCTTT	CSAAALRNTEAFF
TRBV4-3	-	-	TRBJ2-1	TGCGCCAGCAGCCGATTTAGTACAGCACTGTACAATGAGCAGTTCTTC	CASSRFSTALYNEQFF
TRBV5-1	-	-	TRBJ2-3	TGCGCCAGCAGCCGGGCTCAGGGATGGACAGATACGCAGTATTTT	CASSRAQGWTDTQYF
TRBV28	once	-	TRBJ1-2	TGTGCCAGCAGGCGGGACGGCAAAAGGGGCTACACCTTC	CASRRDGKRGYTF